This T cell receptor (beta chain) derives from a study of T cell repertoires in cytomegalovirus infection. Germline V gene lookup returns CDR1 SGHVS and CDR2 FQNEAQ. There are 17 residues in the CDR3. With V trimmed by 5 bases and J by 1 base, 10 bases remained unmatched. Using its own MiXCR run on the reads, TCRdb lists one record per CDR3 protein. The table records around 180,000 distinct CDR3 sequences, 25% to 30% of them present only once. The sample holds a few counts of this clonotype. The sequencing sample was made of PBMCs. The gene calls are TRBV7-8 and TRBJ1-2; TRBD1 aligns across 10 bases. The clonotype was recovered from a human donor in good health (CMV status not recorded). Some clones in this sample may be carry-over from other donors' samples. This chain's CDR3 is CASSLGTGDNFNYGYTF. The CDR3 region has the DNA TGTGCCAGCAGCCTAGGGACAGGGGACAACTTTAACTATGGCTACACCTTC.